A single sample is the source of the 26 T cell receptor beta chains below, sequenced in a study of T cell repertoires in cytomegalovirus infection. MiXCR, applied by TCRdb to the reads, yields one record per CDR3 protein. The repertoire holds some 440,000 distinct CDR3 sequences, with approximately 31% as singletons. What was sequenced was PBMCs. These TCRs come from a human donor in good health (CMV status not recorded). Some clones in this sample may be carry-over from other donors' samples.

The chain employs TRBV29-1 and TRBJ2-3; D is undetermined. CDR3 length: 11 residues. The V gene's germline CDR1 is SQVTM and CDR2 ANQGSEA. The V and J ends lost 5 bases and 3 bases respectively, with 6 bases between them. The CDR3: CSVLFTDTQYF. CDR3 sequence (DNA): TGCAGCGTTTTATTTACAGATACGCAGTATTTT.

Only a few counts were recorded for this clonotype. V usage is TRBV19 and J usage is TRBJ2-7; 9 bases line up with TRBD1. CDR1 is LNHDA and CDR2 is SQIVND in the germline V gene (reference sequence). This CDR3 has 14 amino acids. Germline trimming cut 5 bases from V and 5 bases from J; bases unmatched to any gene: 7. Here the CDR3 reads CASSLTGTGNEQYF. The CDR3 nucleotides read TGTGCCAGTAGTCTGACCGGGACAGGGAACGAGCAGTACTTC.

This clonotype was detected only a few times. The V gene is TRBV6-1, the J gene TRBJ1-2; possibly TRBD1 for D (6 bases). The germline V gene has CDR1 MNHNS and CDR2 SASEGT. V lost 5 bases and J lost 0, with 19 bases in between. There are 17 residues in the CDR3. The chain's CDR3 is CASSLQGGTRANYGYTF. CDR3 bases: TGTGCCAGCAGTTTACAGGGAGGGACCCGAGCTAACTATGGCTACACCTTC.

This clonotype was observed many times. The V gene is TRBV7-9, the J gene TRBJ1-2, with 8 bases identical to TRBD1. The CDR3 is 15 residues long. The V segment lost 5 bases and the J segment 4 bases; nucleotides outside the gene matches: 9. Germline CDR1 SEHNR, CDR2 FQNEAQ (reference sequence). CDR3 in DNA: TGTGCCAGCAGCCCGAGAGGGACAGGAGTCTATGGCTACACCTTC. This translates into CASSPRGTGVYGYTF. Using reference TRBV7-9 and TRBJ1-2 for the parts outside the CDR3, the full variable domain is DTGVSQNPRHKITKRGQNVTFRCDPISEHNRLYWYRQTLGQGPEFLTYFQNEAQLEKSRLLSDRFSAERPKGSFSTLEIQRTEQGDSAMYLCASSPRGTGVYGYTFGSGTRLTVV.

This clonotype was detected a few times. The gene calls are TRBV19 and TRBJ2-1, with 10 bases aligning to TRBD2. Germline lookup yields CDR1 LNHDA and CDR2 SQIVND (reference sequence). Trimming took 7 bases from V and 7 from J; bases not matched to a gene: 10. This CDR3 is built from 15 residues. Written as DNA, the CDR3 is TGTGCCAGTACTCCCAGCGGGGGGGGTATGAATGAGCAGTTCTTC. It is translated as CASTPSGGGMNEQFF.

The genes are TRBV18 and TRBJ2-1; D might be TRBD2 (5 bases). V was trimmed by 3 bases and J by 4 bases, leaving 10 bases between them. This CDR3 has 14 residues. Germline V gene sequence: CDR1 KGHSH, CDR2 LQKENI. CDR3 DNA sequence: TGTGCCAGCTCACCTGAGGGCCTATACAATGAGCAGTTCTTC. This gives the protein CASSPEGLYNEQFF.

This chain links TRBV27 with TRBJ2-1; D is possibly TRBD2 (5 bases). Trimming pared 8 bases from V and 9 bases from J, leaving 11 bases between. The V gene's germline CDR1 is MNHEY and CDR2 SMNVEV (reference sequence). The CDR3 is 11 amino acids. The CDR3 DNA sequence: TGTGCCAGCGTACGGGGTGGTGAGCAGTTCTTC. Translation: CASVRGGEQFF.

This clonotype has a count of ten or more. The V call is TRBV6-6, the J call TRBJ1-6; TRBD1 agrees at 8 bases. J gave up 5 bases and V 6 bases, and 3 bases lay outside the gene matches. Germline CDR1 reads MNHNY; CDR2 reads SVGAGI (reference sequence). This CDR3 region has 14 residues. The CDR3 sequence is CASRSQGDNSPLHF. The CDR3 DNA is TGTGCCAGCAGGTCACAGGGGGATAATTCACCCCTCCACTTT.

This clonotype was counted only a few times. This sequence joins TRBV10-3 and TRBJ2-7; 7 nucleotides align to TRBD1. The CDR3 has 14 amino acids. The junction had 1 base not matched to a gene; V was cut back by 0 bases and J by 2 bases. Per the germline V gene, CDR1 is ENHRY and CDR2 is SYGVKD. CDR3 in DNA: TGTGCCATCAGTGAGTCGGGGACAGCCTACGAGCAGTACTTC. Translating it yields CAISESGTAYEQYF.

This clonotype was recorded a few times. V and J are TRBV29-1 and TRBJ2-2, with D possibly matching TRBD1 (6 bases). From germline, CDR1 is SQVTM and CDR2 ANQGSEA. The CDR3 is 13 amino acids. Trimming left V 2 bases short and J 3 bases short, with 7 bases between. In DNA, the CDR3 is TGCAGCGTTGAAAGGGGGTACACCGGGGAGCTGTTTTTT. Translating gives CSVERGYTGELFF.

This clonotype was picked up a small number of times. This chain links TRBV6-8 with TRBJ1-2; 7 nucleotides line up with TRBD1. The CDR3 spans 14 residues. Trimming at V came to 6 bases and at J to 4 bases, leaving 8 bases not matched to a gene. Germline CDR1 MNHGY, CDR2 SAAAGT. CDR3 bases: TGTGCCAGCAGAACCGGGACAGCGGGCTATGGCTACACCTTC. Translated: CASRTGTAGYGYTF.

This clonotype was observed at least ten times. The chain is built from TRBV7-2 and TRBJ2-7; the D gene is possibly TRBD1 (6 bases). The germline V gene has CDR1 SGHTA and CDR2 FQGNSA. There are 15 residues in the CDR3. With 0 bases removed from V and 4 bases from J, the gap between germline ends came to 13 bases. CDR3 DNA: TGTGCCAGCAGCTTAGCTTCCGGGACATATTACGAGCAGTACTTC. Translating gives CASSLASGTYYEQYF. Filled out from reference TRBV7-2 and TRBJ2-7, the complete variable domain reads GAGVSQSPSNKVTEKGKDVELRCDPISGHTALYWYRQSLGQGLEFLIYFQGNSAPDKSGLPSDRFSAERTGGSVSTLTIQRTQQEDSAVYLCASSLASGTYYEQYFGPGTRLTVT.

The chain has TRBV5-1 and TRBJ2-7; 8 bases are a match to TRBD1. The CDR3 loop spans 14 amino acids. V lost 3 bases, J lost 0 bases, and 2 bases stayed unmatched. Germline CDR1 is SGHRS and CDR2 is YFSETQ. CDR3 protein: CASSSGQVSYEQYF. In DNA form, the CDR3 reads TGCGCCAGCAGCTCGGGACAGGTCTCCTACGAGCAGTACTTC.

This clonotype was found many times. The CDR3 spells CANRKRAGGPDTGELFF. The CDR3 DNA is TGTGCCAACAGAAAACGAGCGGGGGGGCCCGACACCGGGGAGCTGTTTTTT. This chain uses TRBV7-2 with TRBJ2-2; 10 bases line up with TRBD2. J lost 3 bases, V lost 10 bases, and 14 bases had no gene match. The CDR3 has 17 residues. Per the germline V gene, CDR1 is SGHTA and CDR2 is FQGNSA.

Written as DNA, the CDR3 is TGCAGTGCCATCGGCGGGGAAGAGACCCAGTACTTC. It encodes CSAIGGEETQYF. The chain employs TRBV20-1 and TRBJ2-5, with a weak D call TRBD2 (6 bases). The CDR3 runs 12 residues. Trimming took 6 bases from V and 3 from J, leaving 11 bases between them. Per germline, CDR1 DFQATT and CDR2 SNEGSKA (reference sequence).

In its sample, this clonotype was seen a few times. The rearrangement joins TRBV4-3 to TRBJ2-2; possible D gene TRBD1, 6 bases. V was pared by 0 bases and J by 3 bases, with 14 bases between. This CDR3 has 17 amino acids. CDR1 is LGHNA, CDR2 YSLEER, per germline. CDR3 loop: CASSQDRAGDYTGELFF. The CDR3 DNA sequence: TGCGCCAGCAGCCAAGATAGGGCAGGGGATTACACCGGGGAGCTGTTTTTT.

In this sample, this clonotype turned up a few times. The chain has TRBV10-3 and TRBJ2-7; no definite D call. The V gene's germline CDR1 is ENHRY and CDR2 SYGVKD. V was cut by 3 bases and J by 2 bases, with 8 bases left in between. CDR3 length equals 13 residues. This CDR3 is CAISDHGTYEQYF. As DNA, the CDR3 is TGTGCCATCAGTGACCACGGAACCTACGAGCAGTACTTC.

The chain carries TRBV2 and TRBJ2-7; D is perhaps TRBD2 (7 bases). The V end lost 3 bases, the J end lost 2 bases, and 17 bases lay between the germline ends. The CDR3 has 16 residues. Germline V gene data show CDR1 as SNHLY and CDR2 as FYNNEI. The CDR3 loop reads CASSDQGLAGTYEQYF. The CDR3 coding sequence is TGTGCCAGCAGTGATCAGGGGTTAGCGGGTACCTACGAGCAGTACTTC.

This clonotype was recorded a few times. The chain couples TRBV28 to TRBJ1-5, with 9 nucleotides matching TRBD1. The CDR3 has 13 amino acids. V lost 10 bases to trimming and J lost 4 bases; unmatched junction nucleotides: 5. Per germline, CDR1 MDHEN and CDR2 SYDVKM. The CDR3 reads CATDGTGNQPQHF. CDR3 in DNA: TGTGCCACCGACGGGACAGGGAATCAGCCCCAGCATTTT.

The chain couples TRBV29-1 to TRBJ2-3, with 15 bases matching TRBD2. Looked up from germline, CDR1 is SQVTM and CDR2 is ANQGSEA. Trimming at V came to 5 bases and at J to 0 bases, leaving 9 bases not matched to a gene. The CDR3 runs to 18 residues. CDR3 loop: CSVPGLAGGRSSTDTQYF. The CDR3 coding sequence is TGCAGCGTTCCCGGACTAGCGGGGGGGCGGTCTAGCACAGATACGCAGTATTTT.

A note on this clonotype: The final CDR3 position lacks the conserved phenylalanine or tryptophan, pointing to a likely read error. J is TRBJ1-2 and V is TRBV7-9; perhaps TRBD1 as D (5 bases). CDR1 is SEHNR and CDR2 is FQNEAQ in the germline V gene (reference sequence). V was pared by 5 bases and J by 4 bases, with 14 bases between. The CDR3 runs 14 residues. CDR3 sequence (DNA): TGTGCCAGCAGCCTCCGGGACGTGGGCTATGGCTACACCTTA. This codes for CASSLRDVGYGYTL.

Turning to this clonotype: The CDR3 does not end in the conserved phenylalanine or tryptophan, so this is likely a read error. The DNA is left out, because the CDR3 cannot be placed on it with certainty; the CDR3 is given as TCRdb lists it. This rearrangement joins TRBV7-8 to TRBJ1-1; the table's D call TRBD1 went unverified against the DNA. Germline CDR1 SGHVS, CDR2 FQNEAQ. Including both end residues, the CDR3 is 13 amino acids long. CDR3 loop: CASSLYRGTESVL.

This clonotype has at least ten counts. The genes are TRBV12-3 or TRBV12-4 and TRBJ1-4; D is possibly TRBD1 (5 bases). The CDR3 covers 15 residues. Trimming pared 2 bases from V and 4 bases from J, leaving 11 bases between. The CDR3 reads CASSLKGQVNEKLFF. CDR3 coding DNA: TGTGCCAGCAGTTTAAAGGGGCAGGTTAATGAAAAACTGTTTTTT.

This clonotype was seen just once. CDR3 residues: CSAQISGANVLTF. Here the CDR3 DNA reads TGCAGTGCCCAGATATCTGGGGCCAACGTCCTGACTTTC. The rearrangement links TRBV20-1 to TRBJ2-6, with unresolved D. CDR1 is DFQATT, CDR2 SNEGSKA, per germline (reference sequence). V lost 6 bases, J lost 1 base, and 7 bases lay in between. The CDR3 runs to 13 residues.

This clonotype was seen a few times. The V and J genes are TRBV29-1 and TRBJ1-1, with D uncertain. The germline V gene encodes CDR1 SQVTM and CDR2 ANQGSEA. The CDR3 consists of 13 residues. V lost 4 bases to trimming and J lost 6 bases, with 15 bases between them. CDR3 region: CSVVLTGRAEAFF. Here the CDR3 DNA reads TGCAGCGTTGTATTAACGGGGAGGGCTGAAGCTTTCTTT.

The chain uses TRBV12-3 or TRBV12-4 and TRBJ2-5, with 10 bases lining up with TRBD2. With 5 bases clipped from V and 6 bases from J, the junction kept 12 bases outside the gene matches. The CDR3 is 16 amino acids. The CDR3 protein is CASSLRRASGGQTQYF. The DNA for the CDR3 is TGTGCCAGCAGTCTCCGGCGGGCTAGCGGGGGCCAGACCCAGTACTTC.